This TCR beta chain was profiled in a study of metastatic and nonmetastatic thyroid tumors (dated by TCRdb to about 2020). The study in broad terms: Repertoires from peripheral blood and from tumor or nodule tissue samples of malignant and benign thyroid patients were compared.

Points the paper makes about the study in general: TCR beta diversity was reported as significantly higher in malignant tumors than in benign nodules, in both blood and tumor samples.

CDR1 and CDR2, looked up from the germline V gene, are MDHEN and SYDVKM. The CDR3 contains 14 residues, cysteine and phenylalanine counted. The entry retains the CDR3 DNA only, 42 bases that are in frame from base 1. The V and J ends are trimmed by 6 bases and 7 bases, leaving 18 bases between them. Library creation used PCR. Instrument used: Illumina HiSeq 4000. High-throughput sequencing was used to profile the TCR beta-chain CDR3 region of each patient. The source study handled its data this way. A classifier to discriminate distant-metastatic papillary thyroid cancer patients was built from CDR3 differences across clinicopathological groups. To measure repertoire diversity the researchers used the Shannon index, while the Morisita-Horn index served to gauge how similar the tumor and blood repertoires were. TCRdb reworked the public reads: Q25 trimming with fastp, MiXCR clone assembly, productive beta chains retained. It is TCRdb's table, rather than the study itself, that gives the V and J calls and clone size. The sample includes 85,000 to 95,000 clones, with under 15% observed a single time. The ten largest clones represent 3.6% of the sample.

Ten or more counts support this clone. Its cognate antigen has yet to be identified. Base qualities are not provided; no much larger clone lies one nucleotide away. No treatment had been received by any patient before thyroid surgery. Using T-cell receptor beta sequencing, the researchers looked back retrospectively at clinical samples from patients, gathered between about 2012 and 2018. In this chain, TRBV28 is recombined with TRBJ1-2; perhaps TRBD1 is the D gene, with 5 bases matching. The source is a female donor with papillary thyroid cancer or a benign thyroid nodule (not recorded which). Some clones in this sample may be carry-over from other donors' samples. The sequenced sample consisted of blood. At the DNA level, the sequence is TGTGCCAGCAGAGTTTTTGGGGGGGTCCTTGGCTACACCTTC. Translated, it gives CASRVFGGVLGYTF.